The 8 T cell receptor beta chains reported below all come from one sample, sequenced in a study of blood T cell repertoires in COVID-19. Method: immunoSEQ multiplex PCR; TCRdb's copy keeps in-frame clones and lacks some. Here the sample spans some 330,000 clones, less than 90% being singletons. The sequencing sample was made of PBMCs or T cells enriched from blood (not recorded which). The origin of the receptors is a woman between 45 and 65 years old who had recovered from COVID-19.

V gene TRBV6-1 combines with J gene TRBJ2-3; TRBD1 aligns across 7 bases. The CDR3 is 12 residues long. The V gene's germline CDR1 is MNHNS and CDR2 SASEGT. The V segment lost 4 bases and the J segment 9 bases; nucleotides outside the gene matches: 4. The CDR3 loop reads CASSAQGKTQYF. The CDR3 DNA reads TGTGCCAGCAGTGCACAGGGGAAAACGCAGTATTTT.

The rearrangement uses TRBV3-1 (or the pseudogene TRBV3-2) and TRBJ1-2; D gene uncertain. V was shortened by 5 bases and J by 8 bases, with 9 bases between the two germline ends. This CDR3 comprises 11 residues. CDR1 and CDR2 (germline): LGHDT, YNNKEL (reference sequence). CDR3 in amino acids: CASSSLRGYTF. The DNA for the CDR3 is TGTGCCAGCAGCTCCCTTCGGGGCTACACCTTC.

The chain links TRBV19 to TRBJ1-5, with no clear D. V was pared by 2 bases and J by 2 bases, with 10 bases between. Germline CDR1 and CDR2: LNHDA and SQIVND (reference sequence). The CDR3 loop spans 15 amino acids. CDR3 DNA sequence: TGTGCCAGTAGTATACCCCCGGCGGGCAATCAGCCCCAGCATTTT. Its translation is CASSIPPAGNQPQHF. Complete variable domain (other parts from reference TRBV19 and TRBJ1-5): DGGITQSPKYLFRKEGQNVTLSCEQNLNHDAMYWYRQDPGQGLRLIYYSQIVNDFQKGDIAEGYSVSREKKESFPLTVTSAQKNPTAFYLCASSIPPAGNQPQHFGDGTRLSIL.

The rearrangement uses TRBV30 and TRBJ1-1; a possible D gene is TRBD1 (5 bases). The V gene lost 0 bases and the J gene lost 1 base, with 9 bases spanning the gap. The germline CDR1 and CDR2 sequences are GTSNPN and SVGIG (reference sequence). The CDR3 covers 14 residues. This chain's CDR3 is CAWSVRGENTEAFF. CDR3 nucleotides: TGTGCCTGGAGTGTTAGGGGTGAGAACACTGAAGCTTTCTTT.

V and J are TRBV11-2 and TRBJ2-4, with TRBD1 matching over 7 bases. CDR3 length: 15 residues. Germline values: CDR1 SGHAT, CDR2 FQNNGV. J gave up 3 bases and V 3 bases, and 5 bases lay outside the gene matches. CDR3 DNA: TGTGCCAGCAGCTTTTTAGGGGGCGGCAAAAACATTCAGTACTTC. It yields the protein CASSFLGGGKNIQYF.

The V call is TRBV5-4, the J call TRBJ2-3; 12 nucleotides agree with TRBD2. J lost 2 bases, V lost 4 bases, and 8 bases had no gene match. Germline CDR1 and CDR2: SGHNT and YYREEE (reference sequence). The CDR3 consists of 17 residues. CDR3 in amino acids: CASSPLLAGGLTDTQYF. CDR3 nucleotides: TGTGCCAGCAGCCCGCTACTAGCGGGAGGCCTCACAGATACGCAGTATTTT.

This clone was seen a handful of times. The chain joins TRBV13 to TRBJ2-5; a possible D gene is TRBD2 (5 bases). V gave up 5 bases and J gave up 5 bases, with 15 bases separating them. This CDR3 is 14 amino acids long. Germline CDR1 reads PRHDT; CDR2 reads FYEKMQ (reference sequence). The CDR3 coding sequence is TGTGCCAGCAGCCAAGACACATCGGGGGAGACCCAGTACTTC. Protein: CASSQDTSGETQYF.

This sequence joins TRBV2 and TRBJ1-2; unclear D gene. CDR1 and CDR2 from the germline V gene are SNHLY and FYNNEI. The V end lost 6 bases, the J end lost 2 bases, and 16 bases lay between the germline ends. CDR3 size: 15 residues. The CDR3 spells CASSPVKGENYGYTF. CDR3 coding DNA: TGTGCCAGCAGCCCAGTAAAGGGAGAAAACTATGGCTACACCTTC. The variable domain in full, with the rest retrieved from reference TRBV2 and TRBJ1-2, is EPEVTQTPSHQVTQMGQEVILRCVPISNHLYFYWYRQILGQKVEFLVSFYNNEISEKSEIFDDQFSVERPDGSNFTLKIRSTKLEDSAMYFCASSPVKGENYGYTFGSGTRLTVV.